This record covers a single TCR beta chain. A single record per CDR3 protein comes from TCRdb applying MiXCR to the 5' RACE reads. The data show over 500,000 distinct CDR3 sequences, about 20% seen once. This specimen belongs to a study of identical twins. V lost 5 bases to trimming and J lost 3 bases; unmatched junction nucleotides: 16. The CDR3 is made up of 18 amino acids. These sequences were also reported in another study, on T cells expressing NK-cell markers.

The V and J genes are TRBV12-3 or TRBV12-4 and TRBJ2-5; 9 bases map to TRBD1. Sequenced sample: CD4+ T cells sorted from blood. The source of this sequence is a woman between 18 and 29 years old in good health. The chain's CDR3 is CASSPGQGLTYGKETQYF. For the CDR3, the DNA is TGTGCCAGCAGTCCGGGACAGGGCTTGACATATGGTAAAGAGACCCAGTACTTC.